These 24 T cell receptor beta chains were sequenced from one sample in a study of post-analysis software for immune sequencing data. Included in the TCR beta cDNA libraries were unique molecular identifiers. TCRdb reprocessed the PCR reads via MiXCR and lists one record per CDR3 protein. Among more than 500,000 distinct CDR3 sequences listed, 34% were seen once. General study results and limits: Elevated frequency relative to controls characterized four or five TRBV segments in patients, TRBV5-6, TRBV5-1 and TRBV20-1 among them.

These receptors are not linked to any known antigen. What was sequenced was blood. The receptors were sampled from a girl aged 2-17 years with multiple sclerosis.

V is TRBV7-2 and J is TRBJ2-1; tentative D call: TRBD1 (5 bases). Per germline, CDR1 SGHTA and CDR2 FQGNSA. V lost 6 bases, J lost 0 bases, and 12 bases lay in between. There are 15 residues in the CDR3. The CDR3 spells CASRPQASSYNEQFF. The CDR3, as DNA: TGTGCCAGCAGGCCACAGGCGAGCTCCTACAATGAGCAGTTCTTC.

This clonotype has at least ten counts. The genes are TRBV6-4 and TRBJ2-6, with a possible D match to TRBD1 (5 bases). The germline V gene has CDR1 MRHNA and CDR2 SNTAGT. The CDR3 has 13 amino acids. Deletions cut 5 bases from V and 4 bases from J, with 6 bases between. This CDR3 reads CASSTGGANVLTF. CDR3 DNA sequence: TGTGCCAGCAGTACAGGAGGGGCCAACGTCCTGACTTTC.

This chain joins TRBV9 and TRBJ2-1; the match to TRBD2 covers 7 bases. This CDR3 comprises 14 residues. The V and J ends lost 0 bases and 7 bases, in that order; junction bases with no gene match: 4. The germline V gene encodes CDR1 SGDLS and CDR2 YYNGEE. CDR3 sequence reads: CASSVGGLRNEQFF. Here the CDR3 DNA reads TGTGCCAGCAGCGTAGGGGGACTACGGAATGAGCAGTTCTTC.

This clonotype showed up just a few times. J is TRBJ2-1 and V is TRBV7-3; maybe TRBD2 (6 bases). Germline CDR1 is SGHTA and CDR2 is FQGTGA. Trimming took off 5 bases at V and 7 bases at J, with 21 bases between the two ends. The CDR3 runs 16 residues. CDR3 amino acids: CASSITGTPLRNEQFF. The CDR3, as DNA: TGTGCCAGCAGCATTACCGGGACTCCGCTGAGAAATGAGCAGTTCTTC.

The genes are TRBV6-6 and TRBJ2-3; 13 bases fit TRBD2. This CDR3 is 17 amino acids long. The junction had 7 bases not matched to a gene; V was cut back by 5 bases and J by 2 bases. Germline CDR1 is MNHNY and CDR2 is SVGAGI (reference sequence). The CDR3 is CASSLSGLAGNTDTQYF. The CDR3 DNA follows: TGTGCCAGCAGTCTCTCGGGACTAGCGGGGAACACAGATACGCAGTATTTT.

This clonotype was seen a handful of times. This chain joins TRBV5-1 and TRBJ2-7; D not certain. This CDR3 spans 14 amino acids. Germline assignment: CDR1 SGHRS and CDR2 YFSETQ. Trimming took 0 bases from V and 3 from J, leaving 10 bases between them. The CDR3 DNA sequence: TGCGCCAGCAGCTTGGGTCCAGAATTCTACGAGCAGTACTTC. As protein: CASSLGPEFYEQYF. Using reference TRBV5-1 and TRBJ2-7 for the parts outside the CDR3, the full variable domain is KAGVTQTPRYLIKTRGQQVTLSCSPISGHRSVSWYQQTPGQGLQFLFEYFSETQRNKGNFPGRFSGRQFSNSRSEMNVSTLELGDSALYLCASSLGPEFYEQYFGPGTRLTVT.

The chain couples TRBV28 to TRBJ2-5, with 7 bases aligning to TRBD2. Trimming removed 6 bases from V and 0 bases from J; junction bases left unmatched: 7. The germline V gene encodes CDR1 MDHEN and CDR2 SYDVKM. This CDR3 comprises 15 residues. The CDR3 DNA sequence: TGTGCCAGCAGCCCTTACACTAGCGACCAAGAGACCCAGTACTTC. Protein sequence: CASSPYTSDQETQYF.

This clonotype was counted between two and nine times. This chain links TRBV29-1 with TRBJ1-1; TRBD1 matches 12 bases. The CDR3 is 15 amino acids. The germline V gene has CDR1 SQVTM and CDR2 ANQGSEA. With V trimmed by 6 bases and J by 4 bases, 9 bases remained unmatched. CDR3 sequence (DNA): TGCAGCGTGGCCGGGACAGGGGGCCGGAGCACTGAAGCTTTCTTT. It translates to CSVAGTGGRSTEAFF.

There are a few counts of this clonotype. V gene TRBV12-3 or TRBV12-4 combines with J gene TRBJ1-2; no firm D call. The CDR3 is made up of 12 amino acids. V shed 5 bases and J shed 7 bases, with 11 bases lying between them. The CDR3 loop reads CASSRPGGGYTF. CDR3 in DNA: TGTGCCAGCAGTAGGCCCGGAGGTGGCTACACCTTC.

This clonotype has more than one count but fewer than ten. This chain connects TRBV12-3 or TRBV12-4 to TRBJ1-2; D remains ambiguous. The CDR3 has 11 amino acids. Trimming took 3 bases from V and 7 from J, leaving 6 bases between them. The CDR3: CASSLSGGYTF. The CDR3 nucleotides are TGTGCCAGCAGTTTGTCAGGTGGCTACACCTTC.

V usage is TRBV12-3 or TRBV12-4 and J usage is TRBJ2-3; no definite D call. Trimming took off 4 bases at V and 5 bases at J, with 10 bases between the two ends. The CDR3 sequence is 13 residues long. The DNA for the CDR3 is TGTGCCAGCAGTTCCCCCGTGATAGATACGCAGTATTTT. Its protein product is CASSSPVIDTQYF.

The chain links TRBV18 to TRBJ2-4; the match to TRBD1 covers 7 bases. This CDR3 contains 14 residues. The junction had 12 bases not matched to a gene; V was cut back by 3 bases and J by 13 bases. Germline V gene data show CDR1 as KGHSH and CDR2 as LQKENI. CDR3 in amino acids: CASSPATGSYGQYF. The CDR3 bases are TGTGCCAGCTCACCCGCGACAGGGTCCTACGGGCAGTACTTC.

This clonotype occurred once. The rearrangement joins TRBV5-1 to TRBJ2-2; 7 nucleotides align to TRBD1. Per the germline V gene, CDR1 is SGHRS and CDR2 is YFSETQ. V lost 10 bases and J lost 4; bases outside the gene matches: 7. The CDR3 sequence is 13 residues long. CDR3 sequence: CAGRTGPTGELFF. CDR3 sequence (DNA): TGCGCCGGAAGGACAGGCCCCACCGGGGAGCTGTTTTTT.

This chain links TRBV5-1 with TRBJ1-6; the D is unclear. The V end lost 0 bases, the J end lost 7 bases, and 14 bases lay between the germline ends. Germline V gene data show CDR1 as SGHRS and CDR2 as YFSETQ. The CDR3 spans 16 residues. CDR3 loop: CASSLEVGLENSPLHF. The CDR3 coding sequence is TGCGCCAGCAGCTTGGAAGTTGGACTGGAGAATTCACCCCTCCACTTT.

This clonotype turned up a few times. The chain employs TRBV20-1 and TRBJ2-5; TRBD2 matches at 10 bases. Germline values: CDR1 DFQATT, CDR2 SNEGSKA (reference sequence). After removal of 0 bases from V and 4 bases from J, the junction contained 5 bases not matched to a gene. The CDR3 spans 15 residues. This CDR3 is CSARDGLAVGETQYF. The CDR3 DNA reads TGCAGTGCTAGAGACGGACTAGCGGTAGGAGAGACCCAGTACTTC.

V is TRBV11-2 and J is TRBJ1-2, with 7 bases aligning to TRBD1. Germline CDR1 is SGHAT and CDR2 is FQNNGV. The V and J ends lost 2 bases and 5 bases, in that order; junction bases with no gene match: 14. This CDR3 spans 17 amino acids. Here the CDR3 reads CASSLYAGQGVLYGYTF. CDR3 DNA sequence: TGTGCCAGCAGCTTATATGCGGGGCAGGGGGTATTATATGGCTACACCTTC.

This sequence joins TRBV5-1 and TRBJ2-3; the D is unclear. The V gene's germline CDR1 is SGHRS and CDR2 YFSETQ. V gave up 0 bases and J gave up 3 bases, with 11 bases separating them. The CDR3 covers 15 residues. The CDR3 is CASSLDPGVTDTQYF. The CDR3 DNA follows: TGCGCCAGCAGCTTGGATCCAGGAGTAACAGATACGCAGTATTTT.

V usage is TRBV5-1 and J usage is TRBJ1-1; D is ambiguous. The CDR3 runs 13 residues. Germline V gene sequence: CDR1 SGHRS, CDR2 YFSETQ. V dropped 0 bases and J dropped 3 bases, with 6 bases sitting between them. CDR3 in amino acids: CASSLDSYTEAFF. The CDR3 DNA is TGCGCCAGCAGCTTGGACAGCTACACTGAAGCTTTCTTT.

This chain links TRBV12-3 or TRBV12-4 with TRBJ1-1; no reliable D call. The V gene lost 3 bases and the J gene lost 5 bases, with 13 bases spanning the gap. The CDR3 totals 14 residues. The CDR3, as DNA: TGTGCCAGCAGTTTGGAGGAGGCAGGAACTGAAGCTTTCTTT. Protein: CASSLEEAGTEAFF.

The CDR3 spells CASSPPDRAGEKLFF. CDR3 DNA sequence: TGTGCCAGCAGTCCGCCGGACAGGGCGGGAGAAAAACTGTTTTTT. This chain connects TRBV28 to TRBJ1-4, with 8 bases lining up with TRBD1. V dropped 5 bases and J dropped 8; count of bases not matched to a gene: 10. The CDR3 contains 15 residues. The V gene's germline CDR1 is MDHEN and CDR2 SYDVKM.

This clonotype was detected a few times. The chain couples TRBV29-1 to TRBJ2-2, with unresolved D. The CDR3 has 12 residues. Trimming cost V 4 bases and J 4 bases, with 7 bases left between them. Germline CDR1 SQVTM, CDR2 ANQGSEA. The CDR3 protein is CSVGRGTGELFF. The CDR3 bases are TGCAGCGTTGGTCGAGGCACCGGGGAGCTGTTTTTT.

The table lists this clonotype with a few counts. CDR3: CASSTSGPGGRSDTQYF. In DNA form, the CDR3 reads TGTGCCAGCTCGACCTCGGGGCCGGGGGGGCGATCAGATACGCAGTATTTT. V is TRBV9 and J is TRBJ2-3; 8 positions match TRBD2. This CDR3 region has 17 residues. Germline V gene data show CDR1 as SGDLS and CDR2 as YYNGEE. J was trimmed by 4 bases and V by 7 bases; bases with no gene match: 17.

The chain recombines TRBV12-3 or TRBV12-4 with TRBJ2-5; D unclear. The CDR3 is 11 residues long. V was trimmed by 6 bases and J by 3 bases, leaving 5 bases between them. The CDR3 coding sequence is TGTGCCAGCAGGTACGAAGAGACCCAGTACTTC. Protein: CASRYEETQYF.

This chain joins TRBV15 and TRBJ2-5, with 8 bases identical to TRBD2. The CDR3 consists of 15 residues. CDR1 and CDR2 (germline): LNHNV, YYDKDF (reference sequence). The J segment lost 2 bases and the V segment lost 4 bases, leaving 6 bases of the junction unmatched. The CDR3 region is CATSTSGGLQETQYF. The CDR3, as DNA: TGTGCCACCAGCACTTCGGGGGGGTTACAAGAGACCCAGTACTTC.